This TCR beta chain was recovered during a study of T cells in Graves' hyperthyroidism and ophthalmopathy. Amplification yielded TCR beta CDR3 regions, with RNA transcripts as the source. When the TCR CDR3 underwent first-round RT-PCR, the HTBI primer set was used. TCRdb fed the multiplex PCR reads into MiXCR, producing one record per CDR3 protein. Here the sample spans 450,000 to 700,000 distinct CDR3 sequences, roughly 50% being singletons. Trimming stripped 0 bases from V and 7 bases from J, with 13 bases between. CDR1 is SQVTM, CDR2 ANQGSEA, per germline. The CDR3 has 14 amino acids. Study results and limitations: Most thyroid clonotypes that were expanded above 0.001 also turned up in blood.

This clonotype was seen repeatedly, ten times or more. Its antigen is as yet unknown. These patients, aged 18 to 65, had recently diagnosed hyperthyroidism lasting under 2 months. Exclusion of a patient resulted from uncontrolled infection, other autoimmune disease, pregnancy or lactation. Material: peripheral blood or thyroid tissue (not recorded which). The TCR was taken from a woman aged 18-29 years with Graves' hyperthyroidism. The rearrangement links TRBV29-1 to TRBJ2-1, with a possible D match to TRBD2 (6 bases). The DNA of the CDR3 is TGCAGCGTTGAAGACCGGCGGGCGGGGAATGAGCAGTTCTTC. This translates into CSVEDRRAGNEQFF.